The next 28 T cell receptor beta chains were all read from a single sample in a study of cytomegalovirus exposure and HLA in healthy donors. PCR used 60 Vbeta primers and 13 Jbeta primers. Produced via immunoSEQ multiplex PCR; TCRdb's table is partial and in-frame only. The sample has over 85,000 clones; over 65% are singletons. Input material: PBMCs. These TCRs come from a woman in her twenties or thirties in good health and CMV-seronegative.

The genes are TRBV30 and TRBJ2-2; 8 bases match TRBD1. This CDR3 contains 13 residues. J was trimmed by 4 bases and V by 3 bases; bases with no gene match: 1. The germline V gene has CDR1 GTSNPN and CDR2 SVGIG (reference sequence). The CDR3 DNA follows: TGTGCCTGGAGCGGACAGGGCACCGGGGAGCTGTTTTTT. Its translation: CAWSGQGTGELFF.

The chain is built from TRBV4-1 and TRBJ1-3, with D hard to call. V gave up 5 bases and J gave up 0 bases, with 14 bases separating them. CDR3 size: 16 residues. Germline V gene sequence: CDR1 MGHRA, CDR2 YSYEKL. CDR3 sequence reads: CASSSLGGSSGNTIYF. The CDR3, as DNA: TGCGCCAGCAGCTCCCTCGGCGGATCCTCTGGAAACACCATATATTTT.

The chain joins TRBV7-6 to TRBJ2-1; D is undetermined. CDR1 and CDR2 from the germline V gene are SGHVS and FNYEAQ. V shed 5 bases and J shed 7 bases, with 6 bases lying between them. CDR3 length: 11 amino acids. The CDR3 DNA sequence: TGTGCCAGCAGCCAGAATAATGAGCAGTTCTTC. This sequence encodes CASSQNNEQFF.

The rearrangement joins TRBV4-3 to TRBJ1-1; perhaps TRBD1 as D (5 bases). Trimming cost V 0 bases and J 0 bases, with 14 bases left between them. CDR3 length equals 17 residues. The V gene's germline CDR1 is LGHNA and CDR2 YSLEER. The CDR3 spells CASSQDAAGQVNTEAFF. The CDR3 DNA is TGCGCCAGCAGCCAAGATGCCGCGGGGCAGGTGAACACTGAAGCTTTCTTT.

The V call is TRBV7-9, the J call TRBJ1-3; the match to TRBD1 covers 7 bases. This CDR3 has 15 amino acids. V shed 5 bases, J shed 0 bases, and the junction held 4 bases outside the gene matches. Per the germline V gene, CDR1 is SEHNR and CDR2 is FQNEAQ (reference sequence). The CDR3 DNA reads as TGTGCCAGCAGCGCGGACAGGAGCTCTGGAAACACCATATATTTT. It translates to CASSADRSSGNTIYF.

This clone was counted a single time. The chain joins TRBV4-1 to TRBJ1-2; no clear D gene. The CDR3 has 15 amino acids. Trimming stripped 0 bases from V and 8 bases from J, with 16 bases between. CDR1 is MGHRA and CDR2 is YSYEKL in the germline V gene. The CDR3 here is CASSQESGILGGYTF. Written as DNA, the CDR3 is TGCGCCAGCAGCCAAGAGAGTGGCATCCTCGGGGGCTACACCTTC.

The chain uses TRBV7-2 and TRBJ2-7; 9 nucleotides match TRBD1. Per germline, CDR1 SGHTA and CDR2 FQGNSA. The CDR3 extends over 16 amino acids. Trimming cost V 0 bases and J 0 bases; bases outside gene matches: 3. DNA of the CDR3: TGTGCCAGCAGCTTAGCGGGACAGGGCCTCTCCTACGAGCAGTACTTC. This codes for CASSLAGQGLSYEQYF.

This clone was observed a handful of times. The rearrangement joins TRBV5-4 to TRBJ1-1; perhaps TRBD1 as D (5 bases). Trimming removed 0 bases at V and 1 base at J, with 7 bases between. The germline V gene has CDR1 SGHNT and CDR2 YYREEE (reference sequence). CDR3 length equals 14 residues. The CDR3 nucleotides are TGTGCCAGCAGCTTGGCCAGGGCGAACACTGAAGCTTTCTTT. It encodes CASSLARANTEAFF.

For the CDR3, the DNA is TGTGCCACCAGCCCGACTGGAAACTATGGCTACACCTTC. Translated, it gives CATSPTGNYGYTF. V and J are TRBV15 and TRBJ1-2, with unresolved D. The CDR3 is 13 amino acids. CDR1 is LNHNV and CDR2 is YYDKDF in the germline V gene (reference sequence). Trimming removed 5 bases at V and 2 bases at J, with 9 bases between.

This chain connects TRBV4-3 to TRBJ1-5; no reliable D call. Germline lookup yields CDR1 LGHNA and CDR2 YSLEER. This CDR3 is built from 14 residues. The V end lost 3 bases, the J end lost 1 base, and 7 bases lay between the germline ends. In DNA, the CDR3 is TGCGCCAGCAGCCAGAGTTTGAGCAATCAGCCCCAGCATTTT. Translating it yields CASSQSLSNQPQHF.

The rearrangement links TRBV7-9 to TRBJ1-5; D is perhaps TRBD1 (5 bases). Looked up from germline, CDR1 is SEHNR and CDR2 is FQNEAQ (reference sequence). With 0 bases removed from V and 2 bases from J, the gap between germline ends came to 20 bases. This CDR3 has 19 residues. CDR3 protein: CASSLASNRFGFGNQPQHF. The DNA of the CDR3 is TGTGCCAGCAGCTTAGCGTCAAACAGGTTCGGCTTCGGCAATCAGCCCCAGCATTTT.

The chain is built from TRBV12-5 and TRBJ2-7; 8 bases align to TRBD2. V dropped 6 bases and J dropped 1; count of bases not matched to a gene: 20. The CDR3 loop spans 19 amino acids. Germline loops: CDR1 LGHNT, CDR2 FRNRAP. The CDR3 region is CASGPFLFSGDLVSYEQYF. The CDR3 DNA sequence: TGTGCTAGTGGCCCCTTCCTGTTTAGCGGGGACCTCGTTTCCTACGAGCAGTACTTC.

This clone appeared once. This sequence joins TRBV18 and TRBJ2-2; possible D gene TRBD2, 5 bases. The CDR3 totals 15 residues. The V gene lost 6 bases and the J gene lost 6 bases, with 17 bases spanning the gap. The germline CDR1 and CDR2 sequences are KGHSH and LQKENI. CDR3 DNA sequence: TGTGCCAGCTCTCCCGGTTCCGGGCGGGCCGGGGAGCTGTTTTTT. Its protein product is CASSPGSGRAGELFF.

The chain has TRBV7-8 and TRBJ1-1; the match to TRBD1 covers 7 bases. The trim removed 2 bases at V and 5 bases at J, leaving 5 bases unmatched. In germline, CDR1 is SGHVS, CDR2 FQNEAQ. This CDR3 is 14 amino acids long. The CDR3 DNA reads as TGTGCCAGCAGCTTACCGGAGGGGGCAACTGAAGCTTTCTTT. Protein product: CASSLPEGATEAFF.

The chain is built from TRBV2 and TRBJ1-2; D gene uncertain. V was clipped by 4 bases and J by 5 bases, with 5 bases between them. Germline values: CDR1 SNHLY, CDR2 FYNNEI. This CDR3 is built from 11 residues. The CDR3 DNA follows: TGTGCCAGCAGTGGGACTTATGGCTACACCTTC. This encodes CASSGTYGYTF.

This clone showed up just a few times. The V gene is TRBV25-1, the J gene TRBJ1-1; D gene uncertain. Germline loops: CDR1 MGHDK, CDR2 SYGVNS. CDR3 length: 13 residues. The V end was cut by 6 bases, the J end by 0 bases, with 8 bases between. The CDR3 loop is CASRTPMNTEAFF. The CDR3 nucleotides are TGTGCCAGCAGGACACCGATGAACACTGAAGCTTTCTTT.

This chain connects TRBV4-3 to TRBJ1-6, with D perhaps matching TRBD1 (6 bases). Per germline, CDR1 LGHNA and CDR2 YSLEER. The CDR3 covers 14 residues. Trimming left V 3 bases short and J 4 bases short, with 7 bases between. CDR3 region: CASSHGQYNSPLHF. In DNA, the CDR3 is TGCGCCAGCAGCCACGGACAGTATAATTCACCCCTCCACTTT.

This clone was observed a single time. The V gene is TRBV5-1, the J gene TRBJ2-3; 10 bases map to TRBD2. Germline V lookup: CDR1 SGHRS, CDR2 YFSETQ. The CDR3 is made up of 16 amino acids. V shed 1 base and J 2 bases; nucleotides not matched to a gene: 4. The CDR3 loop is CASSLPAGGFTDTQYF. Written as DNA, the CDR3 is TGCGCCAGCAGCTTGCCAGCGGGGGGGTTCACAGATACGCAGTATTTT.

The CDR3 region has the DNA TGTGCCAGCAGCCCCAGCGGGGGGCATACGCAGTATTTT. As protein: CASSPSGGHTQYF. The chain couples TRBV7-3 to TRBJ2-3, with TRBD2 matching 9 bases. Trimming cost V 5 bases and J 7 bases; bases outside gene matches: 4. The CDR3 loop spans 13 amino acids. Germline CDR1 and CDR2: SGHTA and FQGTGA. Together with reference TRBV7-3 and TRBJ2-3, the CDR3 gives the full variable domain: GAGVSQTPSNKVTEKGKYVELRCDPISGHTALYWYRQSLGQGPEFLIYFQGTGAADDSGLPNDRFFAVRPEGSVSTLKIQRTERGDSAVYLCASSPSGGHTQYFGPGTRLTVL.

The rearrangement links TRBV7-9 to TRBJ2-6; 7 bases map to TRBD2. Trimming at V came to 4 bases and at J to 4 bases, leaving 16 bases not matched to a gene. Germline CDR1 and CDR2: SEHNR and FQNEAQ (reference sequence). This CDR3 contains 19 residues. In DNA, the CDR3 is TGTGCCAGCAGCTCCCCCACCCTGGGAGGGACCCCGGGGGCCAACGTCCTGACTTTC. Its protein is CASSSPTLGGTPGANVLTF.

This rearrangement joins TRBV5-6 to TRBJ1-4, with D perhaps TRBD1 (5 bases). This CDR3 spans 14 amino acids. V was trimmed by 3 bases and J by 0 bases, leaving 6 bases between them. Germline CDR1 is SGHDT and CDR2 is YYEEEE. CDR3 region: CASSSGSTNEKLFF. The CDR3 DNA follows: TGTGCCAGCAGCTCAGGGTCAACTAATGAAAAACTGTTTTTT.

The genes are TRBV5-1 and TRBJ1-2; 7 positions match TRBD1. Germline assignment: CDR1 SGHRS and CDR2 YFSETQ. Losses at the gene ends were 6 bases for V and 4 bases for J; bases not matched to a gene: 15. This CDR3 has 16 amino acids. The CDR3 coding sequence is TGCGCCAGCACCCGGTGGCCCGCTCAGGGGGTCTATGGCTACACCTTC. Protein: CASTRWPAQGVYGYTF.

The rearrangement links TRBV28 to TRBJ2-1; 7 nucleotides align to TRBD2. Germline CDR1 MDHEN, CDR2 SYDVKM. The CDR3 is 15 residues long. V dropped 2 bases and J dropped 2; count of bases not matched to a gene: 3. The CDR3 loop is CASSLVGGTYNEQFF. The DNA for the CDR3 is TGTGCCAGCAGTTTAGTGGGGGGGACCTACAATGAGCAGTTCTTC.

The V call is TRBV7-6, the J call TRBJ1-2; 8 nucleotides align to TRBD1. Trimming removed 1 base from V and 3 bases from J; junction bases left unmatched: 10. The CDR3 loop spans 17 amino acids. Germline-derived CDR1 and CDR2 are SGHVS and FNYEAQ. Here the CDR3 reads CASSLGRTGYGDYGYTF. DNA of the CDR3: TGTGCCAGCAGCTTAGGACGGACAGGGTATGGAGACTATGGCTACACCTTC.

CDR3 DNA: TGTGCCAGCAGCTCCCCACCGGGACTAGCGGGAATAAGCTCCTACGAGCAGTACTTC. This encodes CASSSPPGLAGISSYEQYF. The V call is TRBV7-2, the J call TRBJ2-7; the match to TRBD2 covers 13 bases. V was clipped by 4 bases and J by 0 bases; unmatched bases: 12. The CDR3 contains 19 residues. Germline assignment: CDR1 SGHTA and CDR2 FQGNSA.

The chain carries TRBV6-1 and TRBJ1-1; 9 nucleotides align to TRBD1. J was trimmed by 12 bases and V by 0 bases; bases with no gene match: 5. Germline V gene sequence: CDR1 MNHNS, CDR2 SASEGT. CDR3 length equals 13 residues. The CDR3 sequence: CASSEARTGETFF. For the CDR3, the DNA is TGTGCCAGCAGTGAAGCCCGGACAGGGGAAACTTTCTTT.

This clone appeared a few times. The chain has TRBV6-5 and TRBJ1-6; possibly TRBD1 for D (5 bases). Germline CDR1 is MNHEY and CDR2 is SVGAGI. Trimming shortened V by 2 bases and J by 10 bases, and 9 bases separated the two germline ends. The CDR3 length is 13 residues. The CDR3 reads CASSYVGGSPLHF. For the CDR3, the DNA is TGTGCCAGCAGTTACGTCGGGGGATCACCCCTCCACTTT.

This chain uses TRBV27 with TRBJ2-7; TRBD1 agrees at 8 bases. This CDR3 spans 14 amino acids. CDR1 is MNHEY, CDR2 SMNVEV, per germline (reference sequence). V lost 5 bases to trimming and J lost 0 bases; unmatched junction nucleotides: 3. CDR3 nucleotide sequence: TGTGCCAGCAGTCGGACAGGGAGCTCCTACGAGCAGTACTTC. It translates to CASSRTGSSYEQYF.